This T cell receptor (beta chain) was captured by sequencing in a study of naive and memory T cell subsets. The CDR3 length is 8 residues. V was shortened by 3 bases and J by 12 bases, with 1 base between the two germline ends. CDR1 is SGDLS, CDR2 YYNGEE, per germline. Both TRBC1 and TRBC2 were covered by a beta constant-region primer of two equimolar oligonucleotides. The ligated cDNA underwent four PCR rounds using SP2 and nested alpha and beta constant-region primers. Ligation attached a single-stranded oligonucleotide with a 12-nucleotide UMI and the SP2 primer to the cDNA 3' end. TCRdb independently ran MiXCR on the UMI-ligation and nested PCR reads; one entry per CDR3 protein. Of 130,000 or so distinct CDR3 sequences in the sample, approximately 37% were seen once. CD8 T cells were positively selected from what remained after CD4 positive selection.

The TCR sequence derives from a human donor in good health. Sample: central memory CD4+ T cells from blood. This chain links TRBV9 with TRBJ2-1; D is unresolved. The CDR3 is CASSAQFF. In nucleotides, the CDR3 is TGTGCCAGCAGCGCGCAGTTCTTC.